The clone carrying this T cell receptor (beta chain) was recorded at least ten times. Its antigen is as yet unknown. TCRdb independently ran MiXCR on the RT-PCR reads; one entry per CDR3 protein. The table has 450,000 to 700,000 distinct CDR3 sequences, 11% to 15% seen once. These data belong to a study of response to subunit inactivated influenza vaccine. Findings and caveats of the study: That few new T cells are recruited by each seasonal influenza vaccination was the authors' suggestion.

This receptor was obtained from a man over 45 who received an inactivated influenza vaccine. Sequencing used PBMCs from blood, obtained roughly 13 days after vaccination.

CDR3 in amino acids: CASITTERRKDNEQFF. CDR3 in DNA: TGTGCCAGCATTACTACCGAGAGACGAAAGGACAATGAGCAGTTCTTC. The rearrangement links TRBV28 to TRBJ2-1; the D is unclear. Germline V gives CDR1 MDHEN, CDR2 SYDVKM. The CDR3 sequence is 16 residues long. V was trimmed by 7 bases and J by 5 bases, leaving 21 bases between them.